The clone carrying this T cell receptor (beta chain) was seen at least ten times. The entry originates in a study of T cells in Graves' hyperthyroidism and ophthalmopathy. Amplification of TCR beta CDR3 regions was performed using RNA transcripts as template. An initial round of RT-PCR targeting the TCR CDR3 relied on the HTBI primer set. MiXCR, run by TCRdb on the multiplex PCR reads, gives a single entry per CDR3 protein. The data hold 250,000 to 400,000 distinct CDR3 sequences, with roughly an eighth observed a single time. CDR1 is MNHEY and CDR2 is SMNVEV in the germline V gene (reference sequence). This CDR3 region has 14 residues. V was cut by 6 bases and J by 2 bases, with 11 bases left in between. Exclusion of a patient resulted from uncontrolled infection, other autoimmune disease, pregnancy or lactation.

This chain connects TRBV27 to TRBJ1-5; TRBD1 might be the D (5 bases). The source is a woman between 40 and 55 years old with Graves' ophthalmopathy. Sample: blood. CDR3 residues: CASREGRGNQPQHF. As DNA, the CDR3 is TGTGCCAGCAGGGAGGGGAGGGGCAATCAGCCCCAGCATTTT.